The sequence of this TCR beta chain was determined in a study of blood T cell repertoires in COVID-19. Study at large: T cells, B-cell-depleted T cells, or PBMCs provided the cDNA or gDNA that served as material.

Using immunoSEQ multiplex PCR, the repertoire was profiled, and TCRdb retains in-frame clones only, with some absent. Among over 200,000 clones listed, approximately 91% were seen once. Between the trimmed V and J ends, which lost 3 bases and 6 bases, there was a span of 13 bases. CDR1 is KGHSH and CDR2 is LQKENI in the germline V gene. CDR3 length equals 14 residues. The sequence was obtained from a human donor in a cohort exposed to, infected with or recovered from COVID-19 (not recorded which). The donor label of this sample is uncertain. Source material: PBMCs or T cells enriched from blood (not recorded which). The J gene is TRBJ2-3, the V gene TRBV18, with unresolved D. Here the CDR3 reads CASSPRSKSDTQYF. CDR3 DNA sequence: TGTGCCAGCTCACCTCGGTCCAAATCGGATACGCAGTATTTT.